Sequencing of this T cell receptor (beta chain) was carried out in a study of cytomegalovirus exposure and HLA in healthy donors (dated by TCRdb to about 2017). In the study overall: An earlier analysis of several hundred of the donors reported more than 250 Gb of sequence data and some 120 million unique TCR beta sequences from 150 million to 200 million T cells. High-throughput TCR immunosequencing, statistical association of individual TCRs with disease status, and machine learning were combined to predict cytomegalovirus infection status. Approximately 300 gigabases of sequencing data and approximately 92 million unique TCR sequences made up an early release that covered approximately 620 HLA-typed donors. Of the roughly 400 genotyped donors, over 80% were placed in the genetic ancestry cluster associated with self-reported Caucasian donors. Typing coverage varied by locus: about 620-630 donors for A, B, C, DRB1 and DQB1; more than 500 for DQA1; about 590 for DPA1; roughly 450 for DPB1. The study used immunosequencing to profile the T cell repertoires of several hundred subjects and linked those repertoires to cytomegalovirus serostatus. In a later analysis, previously published TCR beta repertoires from fewer than 750 donors were re-analyzed and high-resolution HLA genotyping was added so that TCR occurrence patterns could be studied. An earlier analysis of approximately 580 of the donors used high-throughput TCR beta sequencing to judge whether each TCR beta V gene segment behaved as functional or pseudogenic. In the later analysis, no new phenotypic data were used to find candidate immune exposures; instead, reliance was placed on TCR beta sequences and their occurrence across donors. The study aimed to test whether cataloging public T cell receptors could reveal signatures of past pathogen exposure. Donor age, sex, ethnicity and CMV serostatus were compiled together with the repertoire data. Class I and class II HLA loci were covered by the typing at four-digit resolution. Four to six DR-DQ haplotypes were handled as single units for association and clustering, since linkage in the cohort was strong. Among about 410 genotyped donors of the cohort, an average of approximately 240,000 unique TCR beta nucleotide sequences was sequenced per donor, of which roughly 17% were non-productive. A later genetic analysis took genome-wide SNP genotypes for about three fifths of the 666 donors and used that subset as a discovery cohort. All discovery cohort repertoires had been generated using a single sequencing platform. A separate validation cohort of over a hundred different subjects was used in addition to the roughly 670-subject first cohort.

The cohort was made up of under 800 healthy bone marrow donors. All cohort members were sampled while nominally healthy, although unrecorded immune exposures were likely present. The donor tested CMV seropositive, placing the donor among the 290 or so seropositive members of the cohort. Each donor provided a peripheral blood sample, and peripheral blood mononuclear cells were used for TCR beta sequencing. Genomic DNA extraction from the blood cell samples was performed with the Qiagen DNeasy Blood Extraction Kit. The library was made by the immunoSEQ multiplex PCR assay. The multiplex PCR relied on a mix of 60 forward primers for TCR Vbeta segments and 13 reverse primers for TCR Jbeta segments. The CDR3 region of rearranged TCR beta genes was amplified from genomic DNA with a multiplex PCR assay. The amplified TCR beta libraries were sequenced on the Illumina HiSeq System as 87-base-pair reads. From the authors' description of their analysis: A later analysis tallied 75 million to 95 million unique TCR beta chains across the 550 to 850 repertoires, and some 10 million of those chains were shared by two or more donors. Raw reads were error-corrected and collapsed into unique sequences with a nearest-neighbor algorithm that merged closely related sequences to remove PCR and sequencing errors. Alignment of CDR3 sequences to IMGT reference sequences was used to assign V, D and J gene segments. For a sequence to be retained, at least a six-nucleotide match to both a V gene segment and a J gene segment was required. Rearrangements were classified as productive when the CDR3 lacked stop codons and remained in frame with V and J, and all other rearrangements were classified as non-productive. CDR3 was defined according to IMGT convention as the region running from the second conserved V-encoded cysteine to the conserved J-encoded phenylalanine. The earlier analysis of some 580 of the donors excluded any sequence lacking an unambiguous match to a single V gene segment. An earlier analysis of almost 600 of the donors classified V segments as functional when productive rearrangements were above 56.7% and as segregating when the standard deviation between donors was above 5%. A statistical classification framework was built for diagnosing cytomegalovirus status from the catalog of TCR beta chain sequences. In a later analysis, TCR nucleotide sequences were compared against IMGT/GENE-DB human TR gene sequences so that V and J genes could be assigned. A later analysis assigned CDR3 sequences and most-parsimonious VDJ recombination scenarios with the TCRdist pipeline. In a later analysis, each TCR beta chain was defined by its CDR3 amino acid sequence together with its V-gene family, and reads without a unique V-gene family were excluded. A later analysis removed nearly 600 highly shared, low-generation-probability nucleotide sequences to deal with suspected cross-contamination and a sequencing artifact. In a later analysis, a clonal expansion index was calculated for each public chain from normalized within-repertoire ranks of inferred template counts. In a later analysis, generation probabilities were computed with a VDJ recombination model fitted to out-of-frame rearrangements, and the resulting probabilities were checked against IGoR. In a later analysis, hypergeometric tests were used to score TCR-TCR, TCR-HLA and TCR-CMV co-occurrence, with a repertoire-size bias correction applied to TCR pairs. False discovery rates were estimated in a later analysis by permuting HLA or CMV assignments 20 times. A later analysis grouped co-occurring TCRs with DBSCAN, adding TCRdist sequence similarity when clustering within HLA-allele-positive subsets. Repertoires with fewer than 30,000 or more than 120,000 public chains, plus five repertoires with anomalous nucleotide sharing, were excluded from co-occurrence clustering. TCRdb holds this immuneACCESS table with in-frame rearrangements only. Some clones are missing; in checked studies, unresolved V genes explain under half, and the rest has no known cause. The DNA was the basis for D and trimming; V, J and clone size are from that table. Present in this sample are approximately 80,000 clones, 73% of which were seen just once. The leading ten clones occupy more than 15% of the sample.

Comment on this clone: The antigen this receptor binds is unknown. Per-nucleotide qualities are absent, and no much larger clonotype sits a single base away. The same CDR3 arises from other DNA sequences in this sample as well.

What the study reported, not specific to this receptor: Because counts were too low, approximately 18 rarely observed V segments, including chromosome 9 orphons, were excluded from the earlier analysis of some 540 of the donors. V-gene and J-gene trimming of TCR beta chains was associated with a missense DCLRE1C variant in a later genetic analysis, and the association was replicated in an independent cohort. While some public TCRs were present in many individuals, most TCR sequences turned up only very rarely across donors. When HLA alleles, especially DR and DQ, strongly co-occurred, attributing TCR associations to individual alleles was difficult. Some IMGT-functional V segments, including TRBV6-2 and TRBV6-3, could not be distinguished by the 87-base-pair reads and were therefore excluded. Broadly in line with IMGT annotations, most TCR beta V segments showed up in productive rearrangements about 87% or about 30% of the time in an earlier analysis of around 550 of the donors. In the study, around 150 TCR beta chains were listed as associated with cytomegalovirus. Compared with equally common non-associated chains, HLA-associated TCR beta chains in a later analysis were more clonally expanded and had lower generation probabilities. The presence/absence analyses assumed that sequencing depth was roughly uniform across donors, and that assumption may not be true. The only immune exposure information available for the cohort was CMV serostatus. This cohort had only TCR beta chains sequenced, and the lack of alpha or paired-chain data limited which features could be detected. In both the original and validation cohorts, the classifier was reported to diagnose cytomegalovirus status with high specificity and sensitivity. In a later analysis, TCR association rates were found to vary across HLA loci, with the most associated TCRs seen for DRB1 alleles and the fewest for HLA-C alleles. According to the authors, the approach could potentially be generalized to other disease states and immunological phenotypes. Compared with the 666-donor mean, donors in an Asian-associated ancestry cluster had fewer N-insertions in productive TCRs, according to a later genetic analysis. A later analysis associated about 17,000 TCR beta sequences with specific HLA alleles at a false discovery rate of 0.05. A later analysis reported that several top co-occurrence clusters appeared linked to parvovirus B19, influenza, CMV and Epstein-Barr virus. A cluster of highly shared sequence variants was judged likely to represent a technical artifact of the sequencing pipeline. Correlated functional status among segregating V segments might be attributable to linkage disequilibrium, but an unknown experimental factor could not be ruled out. Three of the identified cytomegalovirus-associated TCR beta chains were confirmed in vitro to be specific for cytomegalovirus antigens. According to a later analysis, most CMV-associated TCR beta chains appeared to be HLA-restricted, and the HLA associations seemed to be driven largely by CMV exposure. A further reported finding was that TCR beta sequences accurately predicted the HLA-A and HLA-B alleles for most subjects in the first cohort. HLA typing was unavailable for some donors at each locus, so association tests used only the typed subset.

Via the germline V gene, CDR1 is MGHRA and CDR2 YSYEKL. Trimming at the junction amounts to 0 bases on V and 5 bases on J, and the germline ends lie 10 bases apart. CDR3 length: 14 amino acids, cysteine to phenylalanine. The kept DNA is CDR3 alone, 42 bases in frame from the first base. The V and J genes are TRBV4-1 and TRBJ1-1; TRBD1 is a weak D gene call, 5 bases matching. This clonotype originated in a woman aged 40 to 50 in good health and CMV-seropositive. The source material was PBMCs. The nucleotide sequence reads TGCGCCAGCAGCCAAGATGGGCAGGGAACTGAAGCTTTCTTT. The resulting protein is CASSQDGQGTEAFF.